Shown below are 4 T cell receptor beta chains from a single sample sequenced in a study of untreated major depressive disorder. Profiled with immunoSEQ multiplex PCR; TCRdb holds only in-frame clones, not every one. Here the sample spans just over 20,000 clones, 90% to 95% being singletons. Sequencing used CD4+ T cells from PBMCs. Source of these receptors: a man between 25 and 39 years old in good health.

The chain has TRBV7-2 and TRBJ2-1; 11 bases fit TRBD2. After removal of 6 bases from V and 2 bases from J, the junction contained 3 bases not matched to a gene. The CDR3 has 15 residues. CDR1 SGHTA and CDR2 FQGNSA come from the germline V gene. The CDR3 sequence: CASRRTSGPYNEQFF. The CDR3 DNA is TGTGCCAGCAGGCGGACTAGCGGGCCCTACAATGAGCAGTTCTTC.

The rearrangement links TRBV7-2 to TRBJ2-3; D is perhaps TRBD1 (5 bases). With 1 base removed from V and 4 bases from J, the gap between germline ends came to 18 bases. The CDR3 runs 17 residues. Germline V gene lookup returns CDR1 SGHTA and CDR2 FQGNSA. DNA of the CDR3: TGTGCCAGCAGCTTAGTCTGGGGCGACTTGGTGCCAGATACGCAGTATTTT. Its translation: CASSLVWGDLVPDTQYF.

The chain recombines TRBV5-1 with TRBJ2-1; 8 bases map to TRBD2. The germline V gene has CDR1 SGHRS and CDR2 YFSETQ. J gave up 7 bases and V 0 bases, and 6 bases lay outside the gene matches. The CDR3 sequence is 15 residues long. CDR3 coding DNA: TGCGCCAGCAGCTTGGGGGGACTAGAGTTAAATGAGCAGTTCTTC. Translation gives CASSLGGLELNEQFF. Combining the CDR3 with reference TRBV5-1 and TRBJ2-1 gives the whole variable domain KAGVTQTPRYLIKTRGQQVTLSCSPISGHRSVSWYQQTPGQGLQFLFEYFSETQRNKGNFPGRFSGRQFSNSRSEMNVSTLELGDSALYLCASSLGGLELNEQFFGPGTRLTVL.

This clone was found once. The chain combines TRBV2 with TRBJ2-5, with 11 bases that match TRBD2. Germline V gene lookup returns CDR1 SNHLY and CDR2 FYNNEI. The CDR3 contains 14 residues. The J segment lost 5 bases and the V segment lost 6 bases, leaving 5 bases of the junction unmatched. CDR3 bases: TGTGCCAGCAGGCTAGCGGGAGGAATGGAGACCCAGTACTTC. It translates to CASRLAGGMETQYF.